Below are 29 T cell receptor beta chains sequenced from a single sample in a study of sequential checkpoint blockade in melanoma. Repertoires were generated with immunoSEQ multiplex PCR, while TCRdb's copy carries only in-frame clones and drops some. The sample holds several thousand clones; around 25% are singletons and the top ten take 8.6%. The treatment was: randomized to nivolumab then ipilimumab (arm A) or the reverse (arm B). This sample comprised tumor tissue (inferred from file names), obtained from a patient given nivolumab and ipilimumab in sequence. All receptors come from a human donor with melanoma.

This chain's CDR3 is CASSLRPGITDTQYF. For the CDR3, the DNA is TGCGCCAGCAGCTTGAGGCCGGGGATCACAGATACGCAGTATTTT. The chain combines TRBV5-1 with TRBJ2-3; the D gene is possibly TRBD2 (5 bases). V dropped 1 base and J dropped 2 bases, with 11 bases sitting between them. The CDR3 consists of 15 residues. Germline V gene data show CDR1 as SGHRS and CDR2 as YFSETQ.

This clone turned up a few times. The rearrangement joins TRBV6-8 to TRBJ2-5; TRBD2 might be the D (5 bases). The CDR3 covers 13 residues. Germline CDR1 MNHGY, CDR2 SAAAGT. The ends were cut back, 6 bases at V and 5 bases at J, with 13 bases in the middle. In DNA, the CDR3 is TGTGCCAGCAGCCCTACCCGGGATGAGACCCAGTACTTC. It codes for CASSPTRDETQYF.

This clone was seen at least ten times. The chain uses TRBV11-3 and TRBJ2-3, with unresolved D. Germline-derived CDR1 and CDR2 are SGHNT and YENEEA. The V end lost 4 bases, the J end lost 0 bases, and 8 bases lay between the germline ends. The CDR3 length is 14 residues. The DNA for the CDR3 is TGTGCCAGCAGCTCTCCCTCTAGCACAGATACGCAGTATTTT. Translated, it gives CASSSPSSTDTQYF.

The chain uses TRBV29-1 and TRBJ2-1; D is perhaps TRBD2 (7 bases). In germline, CDR1 is SQVTM, CDR2 ANQGSEA. This CDR3 is built from 17 residues. Trimming took off 1 base at V and 0 bases at J, with 16 bases between the two ends. The CDR3 coding sequence is TGCAGCGTTGAAGTTCTCAGGAGGGGGGGCTCCTACAATGAGCAGTTCTTC. It translates to CSVEVLRRGGSYNEQFF.

This clone was detected only once. This sequence joins TRBV5-1 and TRBJ2-7, with 9 bases fitting TRBD1. The V gene's germline CDR1 is SGHRS and CDR2 YFSETQ. Losses at the gene ends were 0 bases for V and 7 bases for J; bases not matched to a gene: 11. The CDR3 is made up of 16 amino acids. CDR3 sequence: CASSLGVQGAPQEQYF. The CDR3 nucleotides are TGCGCCAGCAGCTTGGGGGTACAGGGGGCGCCCCAAGAGCAGTACTTC.

This rearrangement joins TRBV4-1 to TRBJ2-7, with 7 bases identical to TRBD2. CDR3 length equals 14 residues. With 2 bases clipped from V and 4 bases from J, the junction kept 5 bases outside the gene matches. Germline V gene sequence: CDR1 MGHRA, CDR2 YSYEKL. CDR3 residues: CASSQIAGSYEQYF. As DNA, the CDR3 is TGCGCCAGCAGCCAAATAGCGGGCTCTTACGAGCAGTACTTC.

This clone was counted a few times. V is TRBV6-8 and J is TRBJ1-1, with D perhaps TRBD1 (5 bases). Germline assignment: CDR1 MNHGY and CDR2 SAAAGT. This CDR3 has 14 amino acids. V lost 2 bases and J 1 base, leaving 8 bases between the germline ends. In DNA, the CDR3 is TGTGCCAGCAGTTACGGTCAGGGGAACACTGAAGCTTTCTTT. Translation: CASSYGQGNTEAFF.

This clone is judged medium-sized. CDR3 region: CASSQLGTGRTEAFF. CDR3 coding DNA: TGTGCCAGCAGCCAACTTGGGACAGGCAGGACTGAAGCTTTCTTT. The chain uses TRBV11-3 and TRBJ1-1; TRBD1 agrees at 8 bases. Germline V gene data show CDR1 as SGHNT and CDR2 as YENEEA. With 5 bases clipped from V and 5 bases from J, the junction kept 10 bases outside the gene matches. The CDR3 is 15 residues long.

This clone was observed a few times. In nucleotides, the CDR3 is TGTGCCAGCAGCTTAGATCCCTTAAACTATGGCTACACCTTC. It yields the protein CASSLDPLNYGYTF. The chain couples TRBV11-3 to TRBJ1-2, with D uncertain. Germline assignment: CDR1 SGHNT and CDR2 YENEEA. CDR3 length: 14 residues. Trimming took off 0 bases at V and 2 bases at J, with 7 bases between the two ends.

This sequence joins TRBV18 and TRBJ1-4, with 8 bases that match TRBD1. Trimming cost V 3 bases and J 7 bases; bases outside gene matches: 7. Germline V CDR1 and CDR2: KGHSH, LQKENI. This CDR3 region has 15 residues. CDR3 region: CASSPRTGRIEKLFF. For the CDR3, the DNA is TGTGCCAGCTCACCTCGGACAGGGCGTATTGAAAAACTGTTTTTT.

This chain joins TRBV28 and TRBJ1-1; 9 nucleotides match TRBD1. Trimming cost V 6 bases and J 4 bases; bases outside gene matches: 3. The germline V gene encodes CDR1 MDHEN and CDR2 SYDVKM. This CDR3 region has 13 residues. CDR3 coding DNA: TGTGCCAGCAGAATGACAGGGGGCACTGAAGCTTTCTTT. Translating it yields CASRMTGGTEAFF.

This chain joins TRBV19 and TRBJ1-5, with D tentatively TRBD1 (5 bases). The germline V gene encodes CDR1 LNHDA and CDR2 SQIVND (reference sequence). The V end lost 6 bases, the J end lost 3 bases, and 9 bases lay between the germline ends. The CDR3 is 13 residues long. In DNA form, the CDR3 reads TGTGCCAGTAGCGACAGAATCAATCAGCCCCAGCATTTT. This translates into CASSDRINQPQHF.

The chain joins TRBV12-5 to TRBJ1-2; D might be TRBD1 (5 bases). The CDR3 loop spans 14 amino acids. Looked up from germline, CDR1 is LGHNT and CDR2 is FRNRAP. The CDR3, as DNA: TGTGCCAGCACTCAAATGACGGACATCTATGGCTACACCTTC. Amino acid sequence: CASTQMTDIYGYTF.

The rearrangement uses TRBV6-8 and TRBJ2-7; the match to TRBD1 covers 7 bases. The length of the CDR3 is 12 residues. Germline values: CDR1 MNHGY, CDR2 SAAAGT. The V and J ends lost 7 bases and 5 bases, in that order; junction bases with no gene match: 5. As DNA, the CDR3 is TGTGCCAGCACTCTACAGGGGAACGAGCAGTACTTC. Protein product: CASTLQGNEQYF.

This clone was counted a few times. The CDR3 here is CASNLAGGASTDTQYF. For the CDR3, the DNA is TGTGCCAGCAACTTAGCGGGAGGGGCTAGCACAGATACGCAGTATTTT. The chain employs TRBV6-8 and TRBJ2-3; 11 bases are a match to TRBD2. Germline V gene lookup returns CDR1 MNHGY and CDR2 SAAAGT. Germline trimming cut 7 bases from V and 0 bases from J; bases unmatched to any gene: 6. This CDR3 region has 16 residues.

The V call is TRBV14, the J call TRBJ2-2; either TRBD1 or TRBD2 may fit D (5 bases each). Trimming removed 5 bases at V and 3 bases at J, with 25 bases between. This CDR3 is built from 19 residues. Germline CDR1 reads SGHDN; CDR2 reads FVKESK. The CDR3 sequence: CASSSRDRNSGRDTGELFF. DNA for the CDR3: TGTGCCAGCAGCTCACGGGATCGAAATTCAGGGCGGGACACCGGGGAGCTGTTTTTT.

The chain is built from TRBV25-1 and TRBJ1-1, with no clear D. This CDR3 is built from 13 residues. V shed 2 bases and J shed 5 bases, with 9 bases lying between them. Germline loops: CDR1 MGHDK, CDR2 SYGVNS. The CDR3 region has the DNA TGTGCCAGCAGTGAACCGGGAAGGACTGAAGCTTTCTTT. This sequence encodes CASSEPGRTEAFF.

The rearrangement uses TRBV6-8 and TRBJ2-3, with TRBD2 matching 10 bases. Germline values: CDR1 MNHGY, CDR2 SAAAGT. CDR3 length equals 17 residues. V dropped 4 bases and J dropped 2; count of bases not matched to a gene: 9. Here the CDR3 reads CASSFGGLAGDTDTQYF. As DNA, the CDR3 is TGTGCCAGCAGTTTCGGGGGGCTAGCGGGGGACACAGATACGCAGTATTTT.

The chain has TRBV19 and TRBJ1-5, with D possibly being TRBD1 (6 bases). CDR1 LNHDA and CDR2 SQIVND come from the germline V gene (reference sequence). V was shortened by 2 bases and J by 4 bases, with 12 bases between the two germline ends. The CDR3 consists of 15 residues. The CDR3 nucleotides read TGTGCCAGTAGTATACAGGGGACCAGGAATCAGCCCCAGCATTTT. The encoded protein is CASSIQGTRNQPQHF.

By its share, this clone is medium-sized. V usage is TRBV6-1 and J usage is TRBJ2-7; no reliable D call. Trimming pared 0 bases from V and 0 bases from J, leaving 3 bases between. The CDR3 covers 13 residues. The V gene's germline CDR1 is MNHNS and CDR2 SASEGT. CDR3 region: CASSEASSYEQYF. CDR3 sequence (DNA): TGTGCCAGCAGTGAAGCGTCCTCCTACGAGCAGTACTTC.

The sample holds a few counts of this clone. Germline is not matched at one junction end, which may reflect a read error. J is TRBJ2-1 and V is TRBV11-3, with 13 bases identical to TRBD2. This CDR3 is 15 amino acids long. CDR1 and CDR2 (germline): SGHNT, YENEEA. The CDR3 DNA reads as TGTGCCAGCACCTTACTAGCGGGAGGGCCAGGTGAGCAGTTCTTC. This codes for CASTLLAGGPGEQFF.

This clone was found many times. V is TRBV7-2 and J is TRBJ1-2, with TRBD1 matching 10 bases. The CDR3 spans 13 residues. CDR1 is SGHTA, CDR2 FQGNSA, per germline. V shed 5 bases, J shed 7 bases, and the junction held 4 bases outside the gene matches. The CDR3, as DNA: TGTGCCAGCAGCATGACAGGGGGCGGTGGCTACACCTTC. This gives the protein CASSMTGGGGYTF. Filled out from reference TRBV7-2 and TRBJ1-2, the complete variable domain reads GAGVSQSPSNKVTEKGKDVELRCDPISGHTALYWYRQSLGQGLEFLIYFQGNSAPDKSGLPSDRFSAERTGGSVSTLTIQRTQQEDSAVYLCASSMTGGGGYTFGSGTRLTVV.

This clone was counted between two and nine times. The chain links TRBV19 to TRBJ2-2; D ambiguous. The V and J ends lost 1 base and 7 bases respectively, with 7 bases between them. The CDR3 covers 13 residues. Per germline, CDR1 LNHDA and CDR2 SQIVND (reference sequence). The CDR3 sequence is CASSIGDHGELFF. The CDR3 nucleotides read TGTGCCAGTAGTATAGGGGATCACGGGGAGCTGTTTTTT.

This sequence joins TRBV23-1 and TRBJ1-1, with D unclear. TRBV23-1 is an open reading frame, and its role is uncertain. Trimming cost V 6 bases and J 3 bases, with 11 bases left between them. The CDR3 has 13 amino acids. CDR3 region: CASSLSLYTEAFF. CDR3 in DNA: TGCGCCAGCAGCTTGTCTTTATACACTGAAGCTTTCTTT.

This clone has ten or more counts. The chain joins TRBV12-2 to TRBJ2-7. TRBV12-2 is recorded as a pseudogene. The CDR3 is made up of 13 amino acids. The CDR3 sequence: CASRKGRVYEQYF. CDR3 bases: TGTGCAAGTCGCAAGGGACGGGTCTACGAGCAGTACTTC.

This chain links TRBV6-8 with TRBJ2-1, with 9 positions matching TRBD2. This CDR3 is 15 amino acids long. The germline V gene has CDR1 MNHGY and CDR2 SAAAGT. J was trimmed by 7 bases and V by 2 bases; bases with no gene match: 6. The DNA for the CDR3 is TGTGCCAGCAGTTACGGCGGGGGGGCCCGGAATGAGCAGTTCTTC. It specifies CASSYGGGARNEQFF.

By frequency in the sample, this clone is medium-sized. The chain couples TRBV9 to TRBJ2-7; tentative D call: TRBD1 (5 bases). The V end lost 4 bases, the J end lost 6 bases, and 14 bases lay between the germline ends. CDR1 SGDLS and CDR2 YYNGEE come from the germline V gene. CDR3 length: 13 amino acids. CDR3 DNA: TGTGCCAGCAGCCCGAACCAGGGTGGCGAGCAGTACTTC. Its translation: CASSPNQGGEQYF.

This clone was recorded many times. The chain employs TRBV11-3 and TRBJ2-5; the match to TRBD1 covers 10 bases. The CDR3 contains 15 residues. With 3 bases clipped from V and 5 bases from J, the junction kept 6 bases outside the gene matches. Per the germline V gene, CDR1 is SGHNT and CDR2 is YENEEA. The CDR3 protein is CASSLAGQGRETQYF. In DNA, the CDR3 is TGTGCCAGCAGCTTGGCGGGACAGGGGAGGGAGACCCAGTACTTC.

In this sample, this clone turned up a few times. The chain recombines TRBV9 with TRBJ2-5; the match to TRBD1 covers 9 bases. Trimming removed 9 bases from V and 4 bases from J; junction bases left unmatched: 16. Germline CDR1 reads SGDLS; CDR2 reads YYNGEE. CDR3 length equals 16 residues. For the CDR3, the DNA is TGTGCCACCCTTGACCGGGACAGGGCATTGACAGAGACCCAGTACTTC. Its translation: CATLDRDRALTETQYF.